This TCR beta chain was observed in a study of cytomegalovirus exposure and HLA in healthy donors. The PCR had 60 Vbeta and 13 Jbeta primers. The table came from immunoSEQ multiplex PCR; TCRdb's copy has only in-frame clones and leaves some out. The repertoire holds 150,000 to 200,000 clones, approximately 81% seen once, with 0.95% to 1.3% in the top ten. Looked up from germline, CDR1 is MNHNY and CDR2 is SVGAGI (reference sequence). The CDR3 runs to 16 residues. The sequenced material came from PBMCs. This sequence joins TRBV6-6 and TRBJ2-5; 9 nucleotides line up with TRBD2. Near its end, the DNA agrees better with TRBJ2-7, so the J call may be wrong. This clonotype was sampled from a man aged 25 to 40 in good health and CMV-seronegative. CDR3 residues: CASREFSGGAVYEQYF. The CDR3 DNA is TGTGCCAGCAGAGAATTTAGCGGGGGCGCGGTTTACGAGCAGTACTTC.